This T cell receptor (beta chain) comes out of a study of control samples from healthy donors and cancer patients. Method: immunoSEQ multiplex PCR; TCRdb's copy keeps in-frame clones and lacks some. The sample records tens of thousands of clones, 86% being singletons. CDR1 and CDR2 from the germline V gene are SGHRS and YFSETQ. Trimming stripped 0 bases from V and 1 base from J, with 7 bases between. The CDR3 runs to 14 residues. The chain carries TRBV5-1 and TRBJ1-1; D unclear. This receptor was taken from a woman in her 50s in good health. The sequencing input was blood. CDR3 DNA: TGCGCCAGCAGCTTGGGAGCTGCGAACACTGAAGCTTTCTTT. Protein product: CASSLGAANTEAFF.